The TCR beta chain under discussion was sequenced for a study of response to subunit inactivated influenza vaccine. Comment on this clonotype: The antigen remains undetermined.

Study results and caveats: Each seasonal influenza vaccination, the authors suggested, recruits few new T cells.

Germline V gives CDR1 SGHNT, CDR2 YYREEE (reference sequence). This CDR3 spans 13 amino acids. Deletions cut 2 bases from V and 3 bases from J, with 7 bases between. One entry per CDR3 protein results from TCRdb running MiXCR on the RT-PCR reads. The sample records just over 300,000 distinct CDR3 sequences, 21% being singletons. V gene TRBV5-4 combines with J gene TRBJ2-3; D unresolved. The input for sequencing was PBMCs from blood, taken approximately 20 months after vaccination. This receptor was identified in a man aged 45 to 70 who received an inactivated influenza vaccine. CDR3 bases: TGTGCCAGCAGCTTTGGTCGAACAGATACGCAGTATTTT. This sequence encodes CASSFGRTDTQYF.